Following are 17 T cell receptor beta chains from one sample sequenced in a study of identical twins. TCRdb re-called the 5' RACE reads with MiXCR, one entry per CDR3 protein. The data hold under 900,000 distinct CDR3 sequences, with 9% to 15% observed a single time. The same sample was also used in a study of yellow fever vaccine responses in identical twins.

The sequenced sample was PBMCs. These receptors came from a woman aged 18-29 years in good health.

This clonotype turned up a few times. V gene TRBV5-5 combines with J gene TRBJ1-2; D not certain. V was cut by 4 bases and J by 2 bases, with 15 bases left in between. Germline CDR1 is SGHKS and CDR2 is YYEKEE (reference sequence). This CDR3 has 15 amino acids. The CDR3 reads CASSPHLGTNYGYTF. DNA for the CDR3: TGTGCCAGCAGCCCCCACCTCGGCACCAACTATGGCTACACCTTC.

This clonotype was detected only a few times. The V and J genes are TRBV5-1 and TRBJ2-3, with 11 bases fitting TRBD2. After removal of 1 base from V and 4 bases from J, the junction contained 11 bases not matched to a gene. This CDR3 comprises 18 residues. Germline V gene lookup returns CDR1 SGHRS and CDR2 YFSETQ. CDR3 in amino acids: CASSLIDVSGRVPDTQYF. For the CDR3, the DNA is TGCGCCAGCAGCTTGATCGATGTTAGCGGGAGGGTCCCAGATACGCAGTATTTT.

The table lists this clonotype with many counts. As DNA, the CDR3 is TGTGCCAGCAGTTTAGCCGAGACACCCCTCCACTTT. It translates to CASSLAETPLHF. The chain has TRBV12-3 or TRBV12-4 and TRBJ1-6; D is unresolved. The CDR3 totals 12 residues. V dropped 0 bases and J dropped 11 bases, with 5 bases sitting between them.

The chain combines TRBV20-1 with TRBJ2-2; D tentatively reads TRBD1 or TRBD2 (6 bases each). V lost 2 bases and J 4 bases, leaving 8 bases between the germline ends. Germline V gene data show CDR1 as DFQATT and CDR2 as SNEGSKA (reference sequence). CDR3 length equals 13 residues. Here the CDR3 reads CSARRGLTGELFF. The CDR3 bases are TGCAGTGCTAGACGGGGGCTCACCGGGGAGCTGTTTTTT.

This clonotype appeared many times. The gene calls are TRBV4-2 and TRBJ1-1; D possibly corresponds to TRBD1 (5 bases). V lost 1 base to trimming and J lost 0 bases, with 15 bases between them. CDR3 length: 17 amino acids. Germline-derived CDR1 and CDR2 are LGHNA and YNFKEQ. The CDR3: CASSQVRADRLNTEAFF. The CDR3 bases are TGTGCCAGCAGCCAAGTTCGGGCCGACAGATTGAACACTGAAGCTTTCTTT.

This clonotype was seen only a few times. The chain joins TRBV3-1 to TRBJ1-2; the D is unclear. Germline V gene lookup returns CDR1 LGHDT and CDR2 YNNKEL (reference sequence). The CDR3 consists of 14 residues. The V end was cut by 0 bases, the J end by 8 bases, with 13 bases between. DNA for the CDR3: TGTGCCAGCAGCCAAGAGATAGGAGGGAACGGCTACACCTTC. Its translation is CASSQEIGGNGYTF.

The J gene is TRBJ1-4, the V gene TRBV10-3, with D possibly TRBD1 on 5 matching bases. This CDR3 is 13 amino acids long. The V end was cut by 4 bases, the J end by 8 bases, with 11 bases between. Germline V gives CDR1 ENHRY, CDR2 SYGVKD. The CDR3, as DNA: TGTGCCATCAGTGGGGACCTGGGGGAAAAACTGTTTTTT. Translated, it gives CAISGDLGEKLFF.

The V and J genes are TRBV7-9 and TRBJ2-1; 11 bases match TRBD1. CDR1 and CDR2 from the germline V gene are SEHNR and FQNEAQ (reference sequence). The CDR3 has 14 residues. Trimming cost V 4 bases and J 8 bases; bases outside gene matches: 4. In DNA, the CDR3 is TGTGCCAGCAGCTGGGGACAGGGGGTAGATGAGCAGTTCTTC. Its translation is CASSWGQGVDEQFF.

The chain links TRBV5-1 to TRBJ2-1; 12 bases are a match to TRBD2. V lost 0 bases to trimming and J lost 0 bases; unmatched junction nucleotides: 7. Germline lookup yields CDR1 SGHRS and CDR2 YFSETQ. The CDR3 is 19 amino acids. CDR3 region: CASSLAGLAGYSSYNEQFF. As DNA, the CDR3 is TGCGCCAGCAGCTTGGCTGGACTAGCGGGGTACAGCTCCTACAATGAGCAGTTCTTC.

The J gene is TRBJ2-1, the V gene TRBV15, with 8 bases identical to TRBD2. CDR3 size: 17 residues. V lost 0 bases, J lost 4 bases, and 8 bases stayed unmatched. The germline V gene has CDR1 LNHNV and CDR2 YYDKDF (reference sequence). The CDR3 loop is CATSRDASSGQYNEQFF. The CDR3 DNA sequence: TGTGCCACCAGCAGAGATGCTTCTAGCGGGCAGTACAATGAGCAGTTCTTC.

In its sample, this clonotype was seen a few times. The CDR3 region is CASRPGQGFTGELFF. The CDR3 nucleotides are TGTGCCAGCAGGCCGGGACAGGGGTTCACCGGGGAGCTGTTTTTT. V is TRBV12-3 or TRBV12-4 and J is TRBJ2-2; 10 positions agree with TRBD1. This CDR3 is built from 15 residues. The V gene end was trimmed by 6 bases and the J gene end by 4 bases; junction bases not matched to a gene: 5.

A few counts support this clonotype. This chain links TRBV20-1 with TRBJ2-5; possibly TRBD1 for D (6 bases). The CDR3 is made up of 15 amino acids. Per the germline V gene, CDR1 is DFQATT and CDR2 is SNEGSKA (reference sequence). Trimming removed 3 bases from V and 0 bases from J, with 14 bases in between. CDR3 in DNA: TGCAGTGCTAGGGCCGGGACACAAAACCAAGAGACCCAGTACTTC. As protein: CSARAGTQNQETQYF.

This clonotype was seen a handful of times. This rearrangement joins TRBV27 to TRBJ2-5; perhaps D is TRBD1 or TRBD2 (5 bases each). Germline V lookup: CDR1 MNHEY, CDR2 SMNVEV (reference sequence). This CDR3 is 17 amino acids long. V was clipped by 0 bases and J by 1 base, with 15 bases between them. CDR3 sequence reads: CASSLSRGPLSQETQYF. CDR3 bases: TGTGCCAGCAGTTTATCAAGGGGACCCCTATCCCAAGAGACCCAGTACTTC.

V gene TRBV12-3 or TRBV12-4 combines with J gene TRBJ1-3; D not certain. The germline V and J ends were trimmed by 5 bases and 0 bases, with 8 bases remaining between them. The CDR3 covers 14 residues. CDR3 in amino acids: CASSPQISGNTIYF. Written as DNA, the CDR3 is TGTGCCAGCAGTCCCCAAATCTCTGGAAACACCATATATTTT.

The chain has TRBV2 and TRBJ1-5; 12 bases fit TRBD1. The junction had 3 bases not matched to a gene; V was cut back by 2 bases and J by 7 bases. This CDR3 spans 15 amino acids. CDR1 SNHLY and CDR2 FYNNEI come from the germline V gene. The CDR3 region is CASSEWGTGGQPQHF. In DNA, the CDR3 is TGTGCCAGCAGTGAATGGGGGACAGGGGGCCAGCCCCAGCATTTT. The full variable domain, in which reference TRBV2 and TRBJ1-5 provide the parts outside the CDR3, is EPEVTQTPSHQVTQMGQEVILRCVPISNHLYFYWYRQILGQKVEFLVSFYNNEISEKSEIFDDQFSVERPDGSNFTLKIRSTKLEDSAMYFCASSEWGTGGQPQHFGDGTRLSIL.

This clonotype occurred many times. The chain combines TRBV7-2 with TRBJ2-7; unclear D gene. Germline V gene lookup returns CDR1 SGHTA and CDR2 FQGNSA. Between the trimmed V and J ends, which lost 1 base and 0 bases, there was a span of 7 bases. This CDR3 spans 14 amino acids. CDR3 loop: CASSLGFSSYEQYF. The CDR3 bases are TGTGCCAGCAGCTTAGGCTTCAGCTCCTACGAGCAGTACTTC.

The chain carries TRBV12-3 or TRBV12-4 and TRBJ2-1, with TRBD2 matching 14 bases. Unmatched junction bases numbered 9, after V lost 7 bases and J lost 4 bases. This CDR3 has 17 amino acids. In DNA, the CDR3 is TGTGCCAGCATCGAGACTAGCGGGAGGGCAGCGTACAATGAGCAGTTCTTC. Translation: CASIETSGRAAYNEQFF.